This T cell receptor (beta chain) was sequenced for a study of Ad26.COV2.S vaccination and SARS-CoV-2 variants (dated by TCRdb to about 2021). Looking at the study overall: Donors in the vaccine arm were drawn from COV1001, a phase I-IIa trial of Ad26.COV2.S in healthy adults that was multicentre, randomized, double-blind and placebo-controlled. Ad26.COV2.S was given intramuscularly at 5x10^10 or 1x10^11 viral particles, as a single shot or as two shots 56 days apart. TCRbeta repertoire sequencing was used to assess the specificity and breadth of SARS-CoV-2-reactive T cell receptors after Ad26.COV2.S vaccination. The TCR-sequenced set comprised approximately 32 samples: some 20 Ad26.COV2.S vaccine recipients, 5 placebo recipients and 8 SARS-CoV-2 convalescent individuals. Participants in the trial were split at random into five groups of five each, receiving low-dose or high-dose Ad26.COV2.S once or twice, or else placebo on both occasions. Investigators remained blinded to trial group allocation during experiments and outcome assessment. Study-level results and caveats: The study was not powered to compare responses between vaccine doses or regimens. After vaccination, substantial breadth of spike-specific CD8+ and CD4+ T cell responses was reported. Non-spike TCR breadth was comparable between vaccine and placebo recipients, consistent with the vaccine containing only spike. Higher spike-specific TCR breadth was observed in Ad26.COV2.S recipients than in placebo recipients (P = 0.0014). It was noted by the authors that total T cell responses may have been underestimated by the TCR breadth and depth analyses.

The immunoSEQ Assay was the method used to sequence TCRbeta CDR3 regions. After extraction, genomic DNA underwent amplification by bias-controlled multiplex PCR, followed by high-throughput sequencing. As for how the authors treated the data: To quantify the absolute abundance of every unique TCRbeta CDR3 region, sequences were collapsed and filtered. Usable DNA was measured by amplifying reference genes present in all nucleated cells, and TCRbeta template counts were normalized to that usable DNA to estimate T cell fraction. Repertoire TCRs were annotated as SARS-CoV-2-specific by exact matching of V gene, CDR3 amino acid sequence and J gene to a known reactive TCR set. The reference SARS-CoV-2 TCR set was derived from MIRA and filtered for enrichment in COVID-19-positive ImmuneCODE repertoires, a step that removed public or cross-reactive TCRs. Using the MIRA antigens, annotated TCRs were further analysed by specific ORF or by position within an ORF. Depth was the summed frequency of annotated unique rearrangements, while breadth was defined as annotated unique rearrangements over total unique productive rearrangements. Two-sided Wilcoxon rank-sum tests were used to compare TCR breadth between groups. The source is immuneACCESS, and TCRdb retained only in-frame sequences with V and J called. Part of the clones is not carried over; for the studies checked, unresolved V genes explain less than half of this, and the remainder is unexplained. The DNA gave D and trimming, while V, J and clone size come from that table. The sample table records a few hundred thousand clones; around four fifths of these occur just once. In total, the top ten clones hold approximately 7.8% of the sample.

The intended sense of this specimen's treatment or condition label: roughly 20 received Ad26.COV2.S at low or high dose, single or two shots; about 5 received placebo; per-sample allocation not given. Repertoires of vaccine and placebo recipients were sequenced from samples taken on day 63 after the first injection. In Cohort 1b, fewer than 30 adults aged 18-55 years were enrolled at a single site in Boston, USA, between 29 July and 7 August 2020. Ad26.COV2.S consisted of a replication-incompetent adenovirus type 26 vector by which a prefusion-stabilized SARS-CoV-2 spike protein from the original Wuhan strain was expressed. V trim: 0 bases; J trim: 4 bases; unmatched bases: 9. CDR1 SGDLS and CDR2 YYNGEE are derived from the germline V gene. The CDR3 has 17 amino acids, counting the end cysteine and phenylalanine. Just CDR3 DNA is preserved here, 51 bases in frame from base 1. In regard to this clone: There is no known antigen for this receptor. No base qualities exist here, and no much larger clone lies one base off it.

The V and J genes are TRBV9 and TRBJ1-4, with 7 bases matching TRBD1. The sample consisted of peripheral blood, taken in a trial of Ad26.COV2.S vaccine versus placebo. This TCR was recovered from a person aged 18-60 years who received the Ad26.COV2.S COVID-19 vaccine or a placebo. The CDR3 here reads CASSVGGGGWFNEKLFF. The DNA sequence is as follows: TGTGCCAGCAGCGTAGGAGGGGGCGGATGGTTTAATGAAAAACTGTTTTTT.